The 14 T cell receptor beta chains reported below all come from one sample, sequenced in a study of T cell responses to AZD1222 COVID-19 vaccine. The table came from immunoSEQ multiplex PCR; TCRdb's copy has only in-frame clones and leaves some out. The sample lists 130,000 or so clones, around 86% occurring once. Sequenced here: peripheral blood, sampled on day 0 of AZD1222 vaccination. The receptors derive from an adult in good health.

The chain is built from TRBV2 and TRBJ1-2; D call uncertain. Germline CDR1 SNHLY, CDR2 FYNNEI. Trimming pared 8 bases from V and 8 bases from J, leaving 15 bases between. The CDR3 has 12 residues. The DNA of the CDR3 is TGTGCCAGCCGGAATACGGCTCAAGGCTACACCTTC. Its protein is CASRNTAQGYTF.

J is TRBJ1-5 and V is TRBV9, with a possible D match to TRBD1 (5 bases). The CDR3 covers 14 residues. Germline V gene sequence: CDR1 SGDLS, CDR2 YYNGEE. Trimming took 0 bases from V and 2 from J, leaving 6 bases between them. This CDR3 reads CASSVGRGNQPQHF. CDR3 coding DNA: TGTGCCAGCAGCGTAGGCAGGGGCAATCAGCCCCAGCATTTT.

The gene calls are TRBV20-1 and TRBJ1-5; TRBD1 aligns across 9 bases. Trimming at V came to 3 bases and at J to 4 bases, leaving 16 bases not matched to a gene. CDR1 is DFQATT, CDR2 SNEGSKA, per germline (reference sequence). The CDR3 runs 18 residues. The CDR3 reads CSASGTGRSFFRNQPQHF. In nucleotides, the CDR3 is TGCAGTGCTAGTGGGACAGGGAGATCATTCTTTAGGAATCAGCCCCAGCATTTT.

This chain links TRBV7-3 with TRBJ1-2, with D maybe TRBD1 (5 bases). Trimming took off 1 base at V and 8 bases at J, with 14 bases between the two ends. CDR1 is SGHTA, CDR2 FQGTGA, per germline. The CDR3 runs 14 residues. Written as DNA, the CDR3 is TGTGCCAGCAGCTTAATGCTAGGGGAAGGGGGCTACACCTTC. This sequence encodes CASSLMLGEGGYTF.

The CDR3 DNA follows: TGTGCCAGCAGTCAAAGCCAGGGAATAGGCTCCTATAATTCACCCCTCCACTTT. It specifies CASSQSQGIGSYNSPLHF. The rearrangement joins TRBV28 to TRBJ1-6; maybe TRBD1 (5 bases). V lost 5 bases to trimming and J lost 0 bases, with 17 bases between them. CDR1 is MDHEN and CDR2 is SYDVKM in the germline V gene. The CDR3 loop spans 18 amino acids.

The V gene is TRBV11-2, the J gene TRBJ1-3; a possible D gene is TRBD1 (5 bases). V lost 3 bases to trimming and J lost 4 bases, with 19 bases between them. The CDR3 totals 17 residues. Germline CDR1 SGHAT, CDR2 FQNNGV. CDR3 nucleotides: TGTGCCAGCAGCTTCGGAAGGGGAGGGGTGGAAGGAAACACCATATATTTT. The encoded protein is CASSFGRGGVEGNTIYF. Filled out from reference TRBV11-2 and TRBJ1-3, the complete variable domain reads EAGVAQSPRYKIIEKRQSVAFWCNPISGHATLYWYQQILGQGPKLLIQFQNNGVVDDSQLPKDRFSAERLKGVDSTLKIQPAKLEDSAVYLCASSFGRGGVEGNTIYFGEGSWLTVV.

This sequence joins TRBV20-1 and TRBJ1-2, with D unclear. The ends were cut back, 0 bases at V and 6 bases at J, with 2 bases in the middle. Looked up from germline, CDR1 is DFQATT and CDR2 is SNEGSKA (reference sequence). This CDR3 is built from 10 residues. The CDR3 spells CSARDNGYTF. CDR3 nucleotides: TGCAGTGCTAGAGATAATGGCTACACCTTC.

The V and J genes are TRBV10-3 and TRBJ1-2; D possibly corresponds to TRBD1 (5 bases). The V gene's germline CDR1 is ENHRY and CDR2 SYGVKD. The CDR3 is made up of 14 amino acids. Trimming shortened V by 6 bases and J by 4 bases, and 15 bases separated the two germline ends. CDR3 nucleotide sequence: TGTGCCATCAGCCGGGGAGGGGAGATCTATGGCTACACCTTC. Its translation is CAISRGGEIYGYTF.

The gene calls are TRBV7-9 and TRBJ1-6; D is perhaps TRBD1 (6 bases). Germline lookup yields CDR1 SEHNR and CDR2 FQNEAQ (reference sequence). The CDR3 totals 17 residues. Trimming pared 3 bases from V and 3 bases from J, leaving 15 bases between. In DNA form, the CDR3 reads TGTGCCAGCAGCTTGGCGCCGGGACAAGTCTATAATTCACCCCTCCACTTT. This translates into CASSLAPGQVYNSPLHF.

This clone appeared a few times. CDR3 bases: TGTGCCAGCAGTACCGGGACAGGGGGCGGTTATCAGCCCCAGCATTTT. Protein sequence: CASSTGTGGGYQPQHF. The chain has TRBV2 and TRBJ1-5; 12 bases map to TRBD1. The CDR3 has 16 amino acids. The V gene's germline CDR1 is SNHLY and CDR2 FYNNEI. The V and J ends lost 5 bases and 5 bases, in that order; junction bases with no gene match: 7.

This chain's CDR3 is CASSQGPASNYGYTF. CDR3 in DNA: TGTGCCAGCAGCCAAGGTCCTGCTTCTAACTATGGCTACACCTTC. The genes are TRBV3-1 (or the pseudogene TRBV3-2) and TRBJ1-2, with unresolved D. This CDR3 spans 15 amino acids. Germline V gives CDR1 LGHDT, CDR2 YNNKEL (reference sequence). The V and J ends lost 1 base and 0 bases respectively, with 9 bases between them.

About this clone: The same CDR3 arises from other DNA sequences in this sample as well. CDR3 coding DNA: TGCGCCAGCAGCTTCCAGGGATACGAGCAGTACTTC. Amino acids: CASSFQGYEQYF. This chain uses TRBV5-1 with TRBJ2-7; the D gene is possibly TRBD1 (5 bases). V lost 2 bases and J lost 4, with 7 bases in between. Germline V CDR1 and CDR2: SGHRS, YFSETQ. The CDR3 is 12 residues long.

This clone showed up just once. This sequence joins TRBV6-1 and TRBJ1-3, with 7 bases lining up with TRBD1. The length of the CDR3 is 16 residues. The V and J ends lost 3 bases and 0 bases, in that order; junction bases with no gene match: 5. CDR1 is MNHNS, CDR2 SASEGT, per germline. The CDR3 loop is CASSDPRGTSGNTIYF. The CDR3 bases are TGTGCCAGCAGTGACCCCAGGGGGACCTCTGGAAACACCATATATTTT.

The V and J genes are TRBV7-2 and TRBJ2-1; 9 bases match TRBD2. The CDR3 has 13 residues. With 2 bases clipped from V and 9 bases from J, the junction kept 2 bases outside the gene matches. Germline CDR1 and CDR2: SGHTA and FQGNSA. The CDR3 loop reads CASSLMRGGEQFF. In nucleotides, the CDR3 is TGTGCCAGCAGCTTAATGCGGGGGGGTGAGCAGTTCTTC.